The sequence of this T cell receptor (beta chain) was determined in a study of OX40 agonist ivuxolimab in advanced cancers. Overall study results and limits: Clones of CD4+ and CD8+ blood T cells grew by week 6 at doses of 0.1 to 3.0 mg/kg. Also showing low normalized T-cell clonal expansion were some of the nonresponders.

The CDR3 length is 13 residues. V dropped 0 bases and J dropped 6; count of bases not matched to a gene: 1. The V gene's germline CDR1 is SGHKS and CDR2 YYEKEE (reference sequence). Remarks on this clone: Its specificity is not known.

The repertoire was sequenced with immunoSEQ multiplex PCR; TCRdb's copy has only in-frame clones and lacks some. The sample consists of 70,000 to 95,000 clones, more than 90% of them appearing once. The clonotype was recovered from an adult with an advanced solid tumor such as melanoma, head and neck, liver or kidney cancer. The sample was CD4+ or CD8+ T cells sorted from blood, taken in a trial of the OX40 agonist ivuxolimab. The gene calls are TRBV5-5 and TRBJ2-7; 9 bases are shared with TRBD1. The CDR3 DNA reads TGTGCCAGCAGCTTGGGACAGGGGGTCGAGCAGTACTTC. As protein: CASSLGQGVEQYF.